Below are 19 T cell receptor beta chains sequenced from a single sample in a study of T cell responses to AZD1222 COVID-19 vaccine. Generated by immunoSEQ multiplex PCR, the TCRdb table keeps only in-frame clones and is missing some. The sample yields some 150,000 clones, over 90% seen once. The input for sequencing was peripheral blood, taken on day 0 of AZD1222 vaccination. Receptor source: an adult in good health.

With respect to this clone: The junction and the germline gene differ at one end; a read error may be behind it. The V call is TRBV7-9, the J call TRBJ2-7, with D possibly being TRBD1 (6 bases). CDR3 length: 14 residues. CDR1 SEHNR and CDR2 FQNEAQ come from the germline V gene (reference sequence). The CDR3 is CASSLGGQSYEQYF. As DNA, the CDR3 is TGTGCCAGCAGTTTAGGCGGACAGTCCTACGAGCAGTACTTC.

The V gene is TRBV11-3, the J gene TRBJ2-1; no clear D gene. CDR1 is SGHNT, CDR2 YENEEA, per germline. The CDR3 sequence is 12 residues long. Trimming took 4 bases from V and 10 from J, leaving 11 bases between them. The CDR3 bases are TGTGCCAGCAGCTCCTTTCCCCAAGAGCAGTTCTTC. This gives the protein CASSSFPQEQFF.

The genes are TRBV27 and TRBJ2-3; TRBD2 aligns across 14 bases. The length of the CDR3 is 17 residues. V lost 2 bases and J lost 4; bases outside the gene matches: 5. The germline V gene has CDR1 MNHEY and CDR2 SMNVEV (reference sequence). CDR3 DNA: TGTGCCAGCAGTTTAGGGGGACTAGCGGGAGACTCAGATACGCAGTATTTT. It translates to CASSLGGLAGDSDTQYF.

The V and J genes are TRBV6-2 or TRBV6-3 and TRBJ2-3, with TRBD2 matching over 12 bases. The V and J ends lost 5 bases and 5 bases, in that order; junction bases with no gene match: 11. The CDR3 has 17 amino acids. The germline V gene has CDR1 MNHEY and CDR2 SVGEGT. The CDR3 region is CASSPNPSGRAVDTQYF. The CDR3 region has the DNA TGTGCCAGCAGTCCCAACCCTAGCGGGAGGGCGGTAGATACGCAGTATTTT.

The V call is TRBV2, the J call TRBJ2-1; 7 bases agree with TRBD2. Germline lookup yields CDR1 SNHLY and CDR2 FYNNEI. CDR3 size: 16 residues. The trim removed 1 base at V and 4 bases at J, leaving 7 bases unmatched. CDR3 sequence (DNA): TGTGCCAGCAGTGAAGTTCGCGGGAGTAAATACAATGAGCAGTTCTTC. Translating it yields CASSEVRGSKYNEQFF. Combining the CDR3 with reference TRBV2 and TRBJ2-1 gives the whole variable domain EPEVTQTPSHQVTQMGQEVILRCVPISNHLYFYWYRQILGQKVEFLVSFYNNEISEKSEIFDDQFSVERPDGSNFTLKIRSTKLEDSAMYFCASSEVRGSKYNEQFFGPGTRLTVL.

The chain links TRBV25-1 to TRBJ2-7, with 8 bases that match TRBD2. Per germline, CDR1 MGHDK and CDR2 SYGVNS. V was pared by 6 bases and J by 0 bases, with 10 bases of the junction left unmatched. There are 16 residues in the CDR3. The CDR3 reads CASRGLGDGSSYEQYF. The CDR3 region has the DNA TGTGCCAGCAGGGGACTAGGGGACGGCTCCTCCTACGAGCAGTACTTC.

The chain links TRBV19 to TRBJ1-1, with unresolved D. Germline loops: CDR1 LNHDA, CDR2 SQIVND (reference sequence). The V end lost 5 bases, the J end lost 3 bases, and 10 bases lay between the germline ends. The CDR3 loop spans 13 amino acids. CDR3 DNA: TGTGCCAGTAGTGTCTCCCTTTACACTGAAGCTTTCTTT. Its translation: CASSVSLYTEAFF.

V usage is TRBV6-5 and J usage is TRBJ1-1; D remains unclear. This CDR3 has 14 residues. V was clipped by 7 bases and J by 0 bases, with 12 bases between them. CDR1 and CDR2 from the germline V gene are MNHEY and SVGAGI. The CDR3 nucleotides are TGTGCCAGCACCCCACCTGGGGTGAACACTGAAGCTTTCTTT. It yields the protein CASTPPGVNTEAFF.

The chain links TRBV2 to TRBJ1-5; D uncertain. V dropped 3 bases and J dropped 2 bases, with 8 bases sitting between them. Germline V gives CDR1 SNHLY, CDR2 FYNNEI. This CDR3 is 14 amino acids long. DNA of the CDR3: TGTGCCAGCAGTGATTGGGTTCGCAATCAGCCCCAGCATTTT. As protein: CASSDWVRNQPQHF.

The chain joins TRBV3-1 (or the pseudogene TRBV3-2) to TRBJ2-7; D uncertain. Between the trimmed V and J ends, which lost 0 bases and 7 bases, there was a span of 10 bases. The CDR3 is made up of 13 amino acids. Germline assignment: CDR1 LGHDT and CDR2 YNNKEL (reference sequence). CDR3 nucleotide sequence: TGTGCCAGCAGCCAAGATTGGGCAGTTGAGCAGTACTTC. The encoded protein is CASSQDWAVEQYF.

The table lists this clone with a few counts. This sequence joins TRBV7-2 and TRBJ1-1; D might be TRBD1 (6 bases). Deletions cut 5 bases from V and 5 bases from J, with 15 bases between. In germline, CDR1 is SGHTA, CDR2 FQGNSA. The CDR3 runs 14 residues. The CDR3 sequence is CASSNRAKRTEAFF. DNA of the CDR3: TGTGCCAGCAGCAACAGGGCTAAGAGAACTGAAGCTTTCTTT.

Turning to this clone: Other DNA sequences in the same sample also yield this CDR3. The V call is TRBV30, the J call TRBJ2-2; D not certain. This CDR3 is 13 amino acids long. CDR1 GTSNPN and CDR2 SVGIG come from the germline V gene (reference sequence). V lost 2 bases and J lost 1, with 5 bases in between. The CDR3 protein is CAWSRGNTGELFF. In nucleotides, the CDR3 is TGTGCCTGGAGTAGAGGGAACACCGGGGAGCTGTTTTTT.

The chain is built from TRBV12-3 or TRBV12-4 and TRBJ1-2; D is ambiguous. The CDR3 contains 11 residues. V was cut by 3 bases and J by 5 bases, with 4 bases left in between. CDR3 protein: CASSFGYGYTF. Written as DNA, the CDR3 is TGTGCCAGCAGTTTTGGATATGGCTACACCTTC.

The chain has TRBV28 and TRBJ1-2; 10 positions agree with TRBD1. This CDR3 is 12 amino acids long. The ends lost 4 bases at V and 8 bases at J; junction bases unmatched: 1. Germline assignment: CDR1 MDHEN and CDR2 SYDVKM. The CDR3 DNA is TGTGCCAGCAGTTCGGGACAGGGGGGCTACACCTTC. Translated, it gives CASSSGQGGYTF.

The chain is built from TRBV10-1 and TRBJ1-4; D possibly corresponds to TRBD1 (5 bases). This CDR3 has 13 residues. Trimming stripped 6 bases from V and 5 bases from J, with 10 bases between. CDR1 and CDR2 (germline): WNHNN, SYGVQD (reference sequence). CDR3 amino acids: CASRRGRNEKLFF. The CDR3 DNA sequence: TGCGCCAGCAGAAGGGGACGGAATGAAAAACTGTTTTTT.

The V and J genes are TRBV12-3 or TRBV12-4 and TRBJ1-6; possible D gene TRBD1, 5 bases. The CDR3 loop spans 12 amino acids. V was cut by 0 bases and J by 13 bases, with 7 bases left in between. CDR3 residues: CASSLAGPPLHF. The CDR3 DNA is TGTGCCAGCAGTTTAGCGGGGCCCCCCCTCCACTTT.

V is TRBV6-5 and J is TRBJ2-1, with 7 positions matching TRBD1. CDR1 is MNHEY, CDR2 SVGAGI, per germline. CDR3 length: 15 residues. Germline trimming cut 6 bases from V and 10 bases from J; bases unmatched to any gene: 15. The CDR3 here is CASRTTGRENWEQFF. The CDR3, as DNA: TGTGCCAGCAGAACGACAGGGCGCGAAAATTGGGAGCAGTTCTTC.

This chain connects TRBV14 to TRBJ2-7; D is unclear. The CDR3 has 14 residues. Germline V gene lookup returns CDR1 SGHDN and CDR2 FVKESK. V was clipped by 4 bases and J by 2 bases, with 12 bases between them. The CDR3 sequence: CASSRGSSAYEQYF. In DNA, the CDR3 is TGTGCCAGCAGCCGCGGTAGCTCTGCCTACGAGCAGTACTTC.

This clone was recorded only once. The chain couples TRBV5-4 to TRBJ1-3; weak D call: TRBD1 (5 bases). V was cut by 2 bases and J by 2 bases, with 11 bases left in between. Germline V lookup: CDR1 SGHNT, CDR2 YYREEE (reference sequence). The CDR3 has 15 amino acids. As DNA, the CDR3 is TGTGCCAGCAGCTTAGGGACGGAGCCTGGAAACACCATATATTTT. Protein: CASSLGTEPGNTIYF. Based on the CDR3 plus reference TRBV5-4 and TRBJ1-3, the full variable domain is ETGVTQSPTHLIKTRGQQVTLRCSSQSGHNTVSWYQQALGQGPQFIFQYYREEENGRGNFPPRFSGLQFPNYSSELNVNALELDDSALYLCASSLGTEPGNTIYFGEGSWLTVV.